Sequencing of this T cell receptor (beta chain) was carried out in a study of CD8 T cells in Susac syndrome. Overall study findings and caveats: The TCR sequencing and HLA analysis in the study involved a relatively small number of individuals, as the study acknowledged.

CDR1 and CDR2 from the germline V gene are SEHNR and FQNEAQ (reference sequence). The CDR3 is 15 amino acids. V was pared by 5 bases and J by 5 bases, with 9 bases of the junction left unmatched. When the RNA was reverse transcribed, random hexamers were used with an input of about 0.5 to 1 ug. The method of amplification for TCR beta CDR3 was immunoSEQ multiplex PCR, covering 54 Vbeta and 13 Jbeta. TCRdb analysed the immunoSEQ multiplex PCR reads with MiXCR anew, one entry per CDR3 protein. Among about 80,000 distinct CDR3 sequences listed, roughly 93% were seen once. Note on this clonotype: Its antigen is currently unknown.

In blood CD8+ and CD4+ T cells, TCR beta underwent sequencing. Through negative isolation, CD4+ and CD8+ T cells were obtained, while TEMRA cells were enriched using FACS. Specimen: CD8+ T cells from PBMCs. The clonotype comes from a human donor in good health. The rearrangement links TRBV7-9 to TRBJ2-1; 7 bases map to TRBD1. CDR3 residues: CASSQQGVGDNEQFF. The DNA for the CDR3 is TGTGCCAGCAGCCAGCAGGGGGTAGGGGACAATGAGCAGTTCTTC.